The entry below gives a single T cell receptor beta chain sequence along with its context. Antigen: not known. This sample is part of a study of radiotherapy plus CTLA-4 blockade in lung cancer. Findings and caveats of the study: There was expansion of tumor-derived TCR clones in blood after radiotherapy plus ipilimumab.

V dropped 6 bases and J dropped 4 bases, with 12 bases sitting between them. The CDR3 is 13 amino acids. CDR1 is MNHEY, CDR2 SMNVEV, per germline (reference sequence). Libraries were prepared by immunoSEQ multiplex PCR; TCRdb keeps only in-frame clonotypes and omits some of them. The table lists 90,000 to 150,000 clones, nearly 80% of them singletons. The chain joins TRBV27 to TRBJ1-2; possibly TRBD1 for D (6 bases). The source of this sequence is a human donor with non-small cell lung cancer who had a partial response to radiotherapy plus ipilimumab. The material sequenced was peripheral blood, taken from a patient treated with radiotherapy plus ipilimumab. The chain's CDR3 is CASSIGGPYGYTF. The CDR3 DNA sequence: TGTGCCAGCAGCATCGGGGGGCCCTATGGCTACACCTTC.